Included here is one T cell receptor (beta chain) sequence, with context. V was cut by 6 bases and J by 5 bases, with 8 bases left in between. Germline V gene data show CDR1 as ENHRY and CDR2 as SYGVKD. The CDR3 spans 13 residues. In the original workflow: Amplification of reference gene primers provided the estimated nucleated cell counts. Profiled with immunoSEQ multiplex PCR; TCRdb holds only in-frame clones, not every one. That table gives V, J and clone size, and the DNA gave D and trimming. This sample carries about 130,000 clones, about 84% of them seen once, and the ten largest clones take roughly 5.4%. The record originates from a study of blood T cell repertoires in COVID-19. Study as a whole: The analysed material was cDNA or gDNA that came from T cells, B-cell-depleted T cells, or PBMCs.

The chain couples TRBV10-3 to TRBJ1-6; D is ambiguous. Sequencing was carried out using peripheral blood. The receptor's source is a human donor in a cohort sampled during active COVID-19. CDR3 protein: CAISRTDNSPLHF. CDR3 sequence (DNA): TGTGCCATCAGCCGGACTGATAATTCACCCCTCCACTTT.